This paragraph covers one T cell receptor (beta chain) sequence. The record originates from a study of blood T cell repertoires in COVID-19. The overall study: Whether acute or convalescent, the COVID-19 samples came from the United States, Italy and Spain. Nucleic acid was either cDNA or gDNA, and it came from T cells, B-cell-depleted T cells, or PBMCs.

Patients in Seattle were enrolled during active infection, then followed longitudinally. The authors' processing: Reference gene primer amplification in the assay estimated nucleated cell counts. The protocol was immunoSEQ multiplex PCR, while the TCRdb copy is restricted to in-frame clones and leaves out a portion. That table is the source of V, J and clone size, and D and trimming were worked out from the DNA. The table has 150,000 to 200,000 clones, roughly 90% seen once; the top ten hold approximately 5%. The CDR3 is 14 amino acids. Germline CDR1 is SGDLS and CDR2 is YYNGEE. Trimming removed 7 bases from V and 6 bases from J; junction bases left unmatched: 10.

The sequencing sample was made of peripheral blood. This receptor was obtained from a man aged 30 to 45 with COVID-19, enrolled during active disease. The chain uses TRBV9 and TRBJ2-3, with TRBD1 matching over 8 bases. In DNA form, the CDR3 reads TGTGCCAGCGACGCAGGGGGCTTTGCCGATACGCAGTATTTT. It yields the protein CASDAGGFADTQYF.